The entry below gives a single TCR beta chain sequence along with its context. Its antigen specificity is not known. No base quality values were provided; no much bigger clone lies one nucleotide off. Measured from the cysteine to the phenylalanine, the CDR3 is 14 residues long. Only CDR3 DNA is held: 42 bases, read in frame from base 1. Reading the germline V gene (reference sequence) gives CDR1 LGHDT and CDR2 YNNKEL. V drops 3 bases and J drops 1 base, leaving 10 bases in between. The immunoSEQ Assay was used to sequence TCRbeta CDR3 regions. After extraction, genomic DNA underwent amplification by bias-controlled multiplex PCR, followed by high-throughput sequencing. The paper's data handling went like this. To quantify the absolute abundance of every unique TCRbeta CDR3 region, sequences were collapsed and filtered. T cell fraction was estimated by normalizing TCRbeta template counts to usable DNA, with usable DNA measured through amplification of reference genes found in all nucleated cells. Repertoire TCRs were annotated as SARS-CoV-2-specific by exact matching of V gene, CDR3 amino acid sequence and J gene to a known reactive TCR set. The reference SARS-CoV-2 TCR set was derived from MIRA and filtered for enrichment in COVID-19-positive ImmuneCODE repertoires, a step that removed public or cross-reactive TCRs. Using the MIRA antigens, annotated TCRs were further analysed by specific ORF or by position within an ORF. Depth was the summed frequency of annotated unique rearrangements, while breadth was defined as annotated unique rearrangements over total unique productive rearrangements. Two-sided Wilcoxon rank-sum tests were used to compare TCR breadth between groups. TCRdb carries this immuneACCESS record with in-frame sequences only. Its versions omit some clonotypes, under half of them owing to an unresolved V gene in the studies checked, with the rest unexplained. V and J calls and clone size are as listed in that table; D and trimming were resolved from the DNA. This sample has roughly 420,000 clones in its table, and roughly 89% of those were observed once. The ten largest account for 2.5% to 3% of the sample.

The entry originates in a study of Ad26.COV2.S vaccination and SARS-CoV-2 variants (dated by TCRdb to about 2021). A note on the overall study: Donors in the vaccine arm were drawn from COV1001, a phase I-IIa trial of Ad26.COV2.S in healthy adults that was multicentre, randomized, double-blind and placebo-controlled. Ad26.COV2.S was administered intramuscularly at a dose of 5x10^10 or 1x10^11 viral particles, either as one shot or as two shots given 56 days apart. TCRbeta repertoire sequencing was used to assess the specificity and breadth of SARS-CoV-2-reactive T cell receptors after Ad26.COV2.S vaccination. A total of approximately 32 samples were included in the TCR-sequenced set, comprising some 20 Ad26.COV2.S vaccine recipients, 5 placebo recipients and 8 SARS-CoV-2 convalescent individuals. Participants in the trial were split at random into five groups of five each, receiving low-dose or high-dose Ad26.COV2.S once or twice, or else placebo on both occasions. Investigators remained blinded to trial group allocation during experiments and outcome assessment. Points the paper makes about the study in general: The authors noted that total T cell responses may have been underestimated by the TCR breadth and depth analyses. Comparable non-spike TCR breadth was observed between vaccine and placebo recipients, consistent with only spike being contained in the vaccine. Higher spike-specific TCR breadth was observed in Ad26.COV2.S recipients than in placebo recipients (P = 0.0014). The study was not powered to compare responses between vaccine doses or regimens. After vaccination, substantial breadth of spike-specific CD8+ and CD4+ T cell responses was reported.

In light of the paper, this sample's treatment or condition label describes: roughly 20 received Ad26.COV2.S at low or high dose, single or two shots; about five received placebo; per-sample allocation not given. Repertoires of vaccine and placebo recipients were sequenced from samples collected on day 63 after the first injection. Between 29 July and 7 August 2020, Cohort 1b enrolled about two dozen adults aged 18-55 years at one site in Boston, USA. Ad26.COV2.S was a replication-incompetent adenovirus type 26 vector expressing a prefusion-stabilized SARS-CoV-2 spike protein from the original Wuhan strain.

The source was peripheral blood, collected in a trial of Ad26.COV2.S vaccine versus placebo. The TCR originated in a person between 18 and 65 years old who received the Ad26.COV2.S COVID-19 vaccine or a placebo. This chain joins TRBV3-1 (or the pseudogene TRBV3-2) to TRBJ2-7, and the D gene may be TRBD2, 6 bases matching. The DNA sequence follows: TGTGCCAGCAGCCACAGAGCGGGTTCCTACGAGCAGTACTTC. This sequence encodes CASSHRAGSYEQYF.